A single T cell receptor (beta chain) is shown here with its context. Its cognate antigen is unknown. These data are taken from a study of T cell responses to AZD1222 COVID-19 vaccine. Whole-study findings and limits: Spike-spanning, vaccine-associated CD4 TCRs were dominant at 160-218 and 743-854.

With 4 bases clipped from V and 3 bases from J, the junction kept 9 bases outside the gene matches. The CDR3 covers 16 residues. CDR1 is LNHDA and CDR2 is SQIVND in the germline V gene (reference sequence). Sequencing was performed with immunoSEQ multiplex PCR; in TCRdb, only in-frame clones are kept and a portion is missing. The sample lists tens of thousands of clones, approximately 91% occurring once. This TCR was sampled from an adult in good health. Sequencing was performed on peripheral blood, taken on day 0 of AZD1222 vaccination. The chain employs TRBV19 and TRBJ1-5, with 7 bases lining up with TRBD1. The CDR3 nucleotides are TGTGCCAGTAGTAAAGGGGGACAGTTCAACAATCAGCCCCAGCATTTT. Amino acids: CASSKGGQFNNQPQHF.